The present entry profiles one T cell receptor beta chain with its context. This clonotype came up many times. Its recognized antigen is unknown. It has no much larger one-base neighbor in the sample; base qualities were not kept. Including cysteine and phenylalanine, the CDR3 has 14 amino acids. Only the CDR3 DNA stays, 42 bases, in frame from base 1. The germline V gene provides CDR1 SQVTM and CDR2 ANQGSEA. The germline V end is reduced by 2 bases and the J end by 0 bases; junction bases left unmatched: 4. Receptor amplification or capture employed 5' RACE. The sequencer was an Illumina HiSeq 2500. A second PCR of 7 to 11 cycles was performed with a sample-barcoded 5' primer and a J-beta primer mix. A unique molecular identifier was introduced onto each TCR beta cDNA molecule by a template-switch 5' adaptor carrying 12 random nucleotides. At least 3 million CDR3-containing paired-end reads were obtained from each sample. First-strand cDNA synthesis was performed from all RNA using the Mint cDNA synthesis kit, with priming by a TRBC-specific oligonucleotide. Following uracil-DNA glycosylase treatment, all cDNA underwent a first 18-cycle PCR with the universal primers M1SS and BC2_uni_R. As for how the authors treated the data: For normalization, 1 million high-quality reads, each with a distinct molecular identifier, were randomly selected from each sample. Instead of being binned into consensus sequences, reads with shared molecular identifiers were discarded. CDR3 identification, clonotype clustering and error correction used MiTCR with a Q25 quality threshold and the strictest error-elimination algorithm. A nonparametric unseen species model using Euler transformation provided a lower-bound estimate of total TCR beta diversity. Starting from the raw public reads, TCRdb applied fastp trimming at Q25, assembled clones with MiXCR and retained in-frame beta chains. CDR3 protein duplicates are merged, each entry listing the most common genes and DNA. None of the V and J calls come from the authors' own analysis; TCRdb made them. The table for this sample lists about 1.7 million distinct CDR3 sequences; under 30% of them were counted only once. The ten largest clones capture 7% to 9% of the sample.

The 35 to 40 donors, aged 6 to 90 years, were systemically healthy Caucasian individuals from Russia. Roughly 10 milliliters of peripheral blood were collected from each donor into EDTA-treated Vacutainer tubes. Ficoll-Paque density-gradient centrifugation was used to isolate PBMCs, with at least 7 million per sample. Total RNA, at least 6 micrograms per sample, was extracted from PBMCs with Trizol reagent. For every donor, an aliquot of PBMCs went through flow cytometry to measure the percentages of naive CD45RAhigh/CD27high T cells. These data come from a study of blood T cells in healthy people across ages (dated by TCRdb to the mid-2010s). Looking at the study overall: In model experiments, template switching captured roughly one uniquely barcoded TCR beta cDNA molecule for every two T cells. Donors were grouped into four age groups: young (average approximately 15 years), middle-aged (less than 40), aged (around 62) and long-lived (just over 80). The study analyzed two additional independent replicas of 1 million unique cDNA reads from the same blood draw for two donors, one aged 18 to 29 and one aged 80 or older. The study measured age-related changes in TCR beta repertoire diversity using deep sequencing normalized with unique cDNA molecular identifiers. To avoid experimental bias, donors of different ages were spread randomly across the sequencing lanes.

Study-wide findings and limitations: Since profiling was done on bulk unsorted PBMCs, naive and antigen-experienced compartments could not be conclusively compared. Estimates of total diversity based on one million sequenced T cells were considered lower bounds and underestimates. Compared with the aged group, the long-lived group had more naive CD4+ T cells, fewer expanded clones and increased TCR diversity, suggesting age selection. The percentage of naive T cells measured by flow cytometry correlated strongly with observed TCR beta diversity. Donor CMV infection status was unknown, potentially confounding age-related changes in expanded clonotypes. Observed TCR beta diversity per million T cells fell roughly linearly with age, and a significant reduction was already apparent by age roughly 40.

The receptor was isolated from a woman younger than 45 in good health. Sequenced input: blood. The sequence is built from TRBV29-1 and TRBJ2-7, and 7 junction bases match TRBD1. The sequenced DNA is TGCAGCGTTGAATTGGCAGGGGGCTCCTACGAGCAGTACTTC. Its amino acids are CSVELAGGSYEQYF.